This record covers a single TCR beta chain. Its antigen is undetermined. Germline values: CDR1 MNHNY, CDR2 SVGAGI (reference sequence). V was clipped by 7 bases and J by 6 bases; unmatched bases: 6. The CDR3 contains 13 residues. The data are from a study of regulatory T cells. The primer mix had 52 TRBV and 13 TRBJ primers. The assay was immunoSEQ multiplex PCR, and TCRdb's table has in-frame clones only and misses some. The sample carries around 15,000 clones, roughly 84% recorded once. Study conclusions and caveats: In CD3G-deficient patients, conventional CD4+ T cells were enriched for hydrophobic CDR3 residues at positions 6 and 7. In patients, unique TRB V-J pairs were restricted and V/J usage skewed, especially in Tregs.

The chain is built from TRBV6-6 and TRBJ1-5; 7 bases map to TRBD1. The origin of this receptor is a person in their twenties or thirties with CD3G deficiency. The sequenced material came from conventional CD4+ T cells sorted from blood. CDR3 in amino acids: CASTRQGGQPQHF. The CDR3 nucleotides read TGTGCCAGCACCCGACAGGGTGGTCAGCCCCAGCATTTT.